Below, one T cell receptor beta chain is given with its context. No cognate antigen has been identified for it. There are no base qualities to consult, and no much larger clone falls within one base. The CDR3 sequence holds 16 residues, the cysteine and phenylalanine included. Solely the CDR3 DNA is kept, with 48 bases framed from the first base. V is shortened by 4 bases, J by 9 bases, and the region joining them spans 19 bases. For CDR1 and CDR2, the germline V gene (reference sequence) lists SEHNR and FQNEAQ. The first patient joined ICON in 2016, and enrollment wrapped up when the last patient was enrolled in September 2018. From a subcohort of 70 or so patients, fresh tumor and matched uninvolved tissue were collected for in-depth immune analyses, including TCR sequencing. DNA isolated from bulk tissue, without cell sorting, was used for TCR sequencing. The T-cell fraction in tumor and uninvolved lung tissue was obtained from TCR sequencing using the immunoSEQ assay. On the study's bioinformatics: For survival analysis, patients were divided into high (upper tertile) and low (lower two tertiles) T-cell fraction groups, which were compared by log-rank test. A signed-rank test was used to check for differences in T-cell fraction between paired tumor and uninvolved lung. In TCRdb, the immuneACCESS table is reduced to in-frame sequences with V and J assigned. These tables do not hold every clone; where another copy was compared, an unresolved V gene accounts for under half, and the others remain unexplained. V, J and clone size derive from that table, while D and trimming were established from the DNA sequence. Recorded for this sample are about 8,400 clones; 65% to 85% of them occurred a single time. Approximately 13% of the sample is held by the ten biggest clonotypes.

The record originates from a study of tumor-infiltrating lymphocytes in localized non-small cell lung cancer (dated by TCRdb to the early 2020s). Turning to the overall study: Several histologies were represented in the cohort, which also included both smokers and never-smokers as well as patients whose samples were collected after neoadjuvant chemotherapy. Resected tumor tissue and uninvolved lung tissue described as non-adjacent to the tumor were contributed by each patient, with both tissues obtained from the same patient. Alongside flow cytometry, multiplex immunofluorescence, RNA-seq, exome sequencing and proteomics, TCR sequencing was applied to the same patients as one of several integrated assays. In total, the ICON cohort was made up of over a hundred surgical patients who had localized non-small cell lung cancer and whose tumors were resected. The paired tumor versus uninvolved lung comparison of immunoSEQ T-cell fraction included approximately 55 patients.

Study-wide findings and limitations: The TCR-derived T-cell fraction showed no difference between the flow cytometry-defined immunotypes IM1 (good prognosis) and IM2 (poor prognosis). Assay coverage varied across patients depending on available tissue quantity, so only a subset of the cohort had TCR sequencing. Different pieces of the same tissue were used for different assays, so technical variation could not be separated from intratumor heterogeneity. TCRbeta sequencing supported higher T cell infiltration in tumors than in uninvolved lung tissue, consistent with immunofluorescence CD3 counts.

The TCR was taken from a human donor with non-small cell lung cancer. The specimen was uninvolved lung tissue not adjacent to the tumor. The V gene is TRBV7-9 and the J gene is TRBJ1-6; the D gene is perhaps TRBD1, on 5 matching bases. The bases read TGTGCCAGCAGCTCGAGGGACTCCGGGTGGGGTTCACCCCTCCACTTT. Translated, it gives CASSSRDSGWGSPLHF.